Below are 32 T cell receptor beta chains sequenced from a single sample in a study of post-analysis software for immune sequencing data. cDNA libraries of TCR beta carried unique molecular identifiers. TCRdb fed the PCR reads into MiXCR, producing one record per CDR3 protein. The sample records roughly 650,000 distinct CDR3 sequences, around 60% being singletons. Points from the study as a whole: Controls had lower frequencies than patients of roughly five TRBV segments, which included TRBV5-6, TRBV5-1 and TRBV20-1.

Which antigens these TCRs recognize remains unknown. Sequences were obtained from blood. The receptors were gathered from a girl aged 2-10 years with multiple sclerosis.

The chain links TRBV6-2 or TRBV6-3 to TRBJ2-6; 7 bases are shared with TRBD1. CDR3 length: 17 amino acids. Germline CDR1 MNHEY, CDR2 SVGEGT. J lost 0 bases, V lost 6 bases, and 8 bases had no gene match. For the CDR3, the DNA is TGTGCCAGCAGAGGTGGACAGGTTCGCTCTGGGGCCAACGTCCTGACTTTC. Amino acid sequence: CASRGGQVRSGANVLTF.

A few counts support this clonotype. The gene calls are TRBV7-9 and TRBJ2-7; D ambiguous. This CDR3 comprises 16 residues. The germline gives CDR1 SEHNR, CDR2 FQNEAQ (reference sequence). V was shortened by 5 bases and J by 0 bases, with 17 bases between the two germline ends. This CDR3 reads CASSPLPTSSSYEQYF. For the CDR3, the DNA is TGTGCCAGCAGCCCCCTCCCGACGAGTAGCTCCTACGAGCAGTACTTC.

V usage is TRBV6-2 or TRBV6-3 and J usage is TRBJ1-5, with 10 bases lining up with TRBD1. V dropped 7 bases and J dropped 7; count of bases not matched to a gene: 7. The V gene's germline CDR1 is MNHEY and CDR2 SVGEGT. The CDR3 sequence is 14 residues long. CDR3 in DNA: TGTGCCAGCACCCGCGGGACAGGGGACCAGCCCCAGCATTTT. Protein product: CASTRGTGDQPQHF.

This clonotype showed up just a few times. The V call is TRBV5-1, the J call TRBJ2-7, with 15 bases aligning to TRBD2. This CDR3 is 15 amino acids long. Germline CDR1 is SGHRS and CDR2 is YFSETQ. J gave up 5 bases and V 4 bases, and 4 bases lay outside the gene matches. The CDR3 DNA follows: TGCGCCAGCAGCCAGGGACTAGCGGGAGGTAACGAGCAGTACTTC. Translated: CASSQGLAGGNEQYF. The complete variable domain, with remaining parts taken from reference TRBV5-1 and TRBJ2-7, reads KAGVTQTPRYLIKTRGQQVTLSCSPISGHRSVSWYQQTPGQGLQFLFEYFSETQRNKGNFPGRFSGRQFSNSRSEMNVSTLELGDSALYLCASSQGLAGGNEQYFGPGTRLTVT.

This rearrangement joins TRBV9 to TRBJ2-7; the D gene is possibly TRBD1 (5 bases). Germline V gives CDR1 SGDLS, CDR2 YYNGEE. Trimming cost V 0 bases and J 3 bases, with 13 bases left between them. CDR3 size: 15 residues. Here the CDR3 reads CASSVGQNMGYEQYF. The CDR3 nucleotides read TGTGCCAGCAGCGTAGGACAGAACATGGGCTACGAGCAGTACTTC.

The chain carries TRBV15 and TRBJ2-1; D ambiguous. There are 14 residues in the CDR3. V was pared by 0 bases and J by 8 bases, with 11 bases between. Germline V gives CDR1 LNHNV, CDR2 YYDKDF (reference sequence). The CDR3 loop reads CATSRDPGSDEQFF. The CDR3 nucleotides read TGTGCCACCAGCAGAGATCCGGGCTCCGATGAGCAGTTCTTC.

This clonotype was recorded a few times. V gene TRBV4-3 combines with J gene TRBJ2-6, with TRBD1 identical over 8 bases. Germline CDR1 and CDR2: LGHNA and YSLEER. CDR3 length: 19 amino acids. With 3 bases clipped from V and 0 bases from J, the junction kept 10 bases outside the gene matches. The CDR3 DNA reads TGCGCCAGCAGCCAGGTCAGACAGGGGCCACTCTCTGGGGCCAACGTCCTGACTTTC. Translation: CASSQVRQGPLSGANVLTF.

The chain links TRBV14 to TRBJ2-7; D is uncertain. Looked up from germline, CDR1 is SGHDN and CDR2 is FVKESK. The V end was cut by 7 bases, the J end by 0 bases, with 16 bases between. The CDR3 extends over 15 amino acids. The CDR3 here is CASKYGPPSSYEQYF. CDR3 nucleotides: TGTGCCAGCAAGTACGGACCGCCCAGCTCCTACGAGCAGTACTTC. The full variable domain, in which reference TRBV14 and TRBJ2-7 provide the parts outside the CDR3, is EAGVTQFPSHSVIEKGQTVTLRCDPISGHDNLYWYRRVMGKEIKFLLHFVKESKQDESGMPNNRFLAERTGGTYSTLKVQPAELEDSGVYFCASKYGPPSSYEQYFGPGTRLTVT.

The DNA of the CDR3 is TGCAGCGTGGGACAGGGGGCGTCAGATACGCAGTATTTT. Its translation: CSVGQGASDTQYF. This chain joins TRBV29-1 and TRBJ2-3; 12 bases line up with TRBD1. Trimming took 6 bases from V and 4 from J; bases not matched to a gene: 2. Germline lookup yields CDR1 SQVTM and CDR2 ANQGSEA. This CDR3 is 13 amino acids long.

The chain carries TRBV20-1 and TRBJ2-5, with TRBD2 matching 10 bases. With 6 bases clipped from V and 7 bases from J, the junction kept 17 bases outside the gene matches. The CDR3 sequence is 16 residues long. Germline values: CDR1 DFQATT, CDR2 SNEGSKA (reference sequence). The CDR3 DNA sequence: TGCAGTGCCATCCCTGGGACTAGCGAGGGGGGGGTGACCCAGTACTTC. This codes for CSAIPGTSEGGVTQYF.

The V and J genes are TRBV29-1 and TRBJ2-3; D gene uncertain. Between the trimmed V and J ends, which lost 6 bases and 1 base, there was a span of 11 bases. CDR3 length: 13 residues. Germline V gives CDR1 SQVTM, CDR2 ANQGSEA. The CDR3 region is CSVVLLRTDTQYF. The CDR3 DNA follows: TGCAGCGTCGTACTGCTACGCACAGATACGCAGTATTTT.

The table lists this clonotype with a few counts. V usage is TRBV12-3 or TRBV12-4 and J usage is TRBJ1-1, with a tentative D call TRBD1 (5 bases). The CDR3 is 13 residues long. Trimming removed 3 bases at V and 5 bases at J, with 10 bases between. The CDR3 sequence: CASSFQGRTEAFF. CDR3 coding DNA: TGTGCCAGCAGTTTTCAGGGTCGGACTGAAGCTTTCTTT.

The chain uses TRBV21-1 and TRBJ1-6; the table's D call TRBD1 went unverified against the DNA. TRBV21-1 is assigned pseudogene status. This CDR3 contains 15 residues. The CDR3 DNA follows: TGTGCCAGCAGCCGAGGACAGGGTACGAATTCACCCCTCCACTTT. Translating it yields CASSRGQGTNSPLHF.

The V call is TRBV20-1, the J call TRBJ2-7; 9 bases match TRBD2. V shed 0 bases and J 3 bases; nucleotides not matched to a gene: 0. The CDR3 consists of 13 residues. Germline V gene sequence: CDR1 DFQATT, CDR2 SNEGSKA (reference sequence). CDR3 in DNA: TGCAGTGCTAGAGAGACTAGCGGCTACGAGCAGTACTTC. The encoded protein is CSARETSGYEQYF.

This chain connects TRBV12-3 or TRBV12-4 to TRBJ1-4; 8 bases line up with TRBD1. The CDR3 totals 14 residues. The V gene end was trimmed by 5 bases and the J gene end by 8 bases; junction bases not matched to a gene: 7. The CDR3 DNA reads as TGTGCCAGCAGTATAACCGGGACAGGCGAAAAACTGTTTTTT. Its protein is CASSITGTGEKLFF.

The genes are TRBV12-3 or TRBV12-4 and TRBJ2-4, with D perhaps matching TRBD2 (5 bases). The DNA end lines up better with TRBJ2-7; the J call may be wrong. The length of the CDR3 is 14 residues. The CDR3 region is CASSPGSFAYEQYF. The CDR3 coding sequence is TGTGCCAGCAGTCCGGGGTCCTTCGCCTACGAGCAGTACTTC.

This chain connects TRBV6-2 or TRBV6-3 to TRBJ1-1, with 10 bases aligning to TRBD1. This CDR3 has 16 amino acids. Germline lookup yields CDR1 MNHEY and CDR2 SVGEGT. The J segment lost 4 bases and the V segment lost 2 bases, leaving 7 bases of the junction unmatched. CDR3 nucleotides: TGTGCCAGCAGTTACAGGGACAGGGGACGAGGCACTGAAGCTTTCTTT. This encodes CASSYRDRGRGTEAFF.

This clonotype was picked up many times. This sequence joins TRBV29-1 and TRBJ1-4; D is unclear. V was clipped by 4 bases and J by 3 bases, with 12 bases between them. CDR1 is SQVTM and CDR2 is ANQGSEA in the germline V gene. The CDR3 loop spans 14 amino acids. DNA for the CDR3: TGCAGCGTTGGCCCGGACGGTGCTAATGAAAAACTGTTTTTT. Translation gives CSVGPDGANEKLFF.

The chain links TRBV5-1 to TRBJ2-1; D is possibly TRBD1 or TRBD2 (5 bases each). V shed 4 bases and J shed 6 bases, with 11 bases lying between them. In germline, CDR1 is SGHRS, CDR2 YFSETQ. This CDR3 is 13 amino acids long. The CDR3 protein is CASSDGTLNEQFF. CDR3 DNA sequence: TGCGCCAGCAGCGACGGGACCCTCAATGAGCAGTTCTTC.

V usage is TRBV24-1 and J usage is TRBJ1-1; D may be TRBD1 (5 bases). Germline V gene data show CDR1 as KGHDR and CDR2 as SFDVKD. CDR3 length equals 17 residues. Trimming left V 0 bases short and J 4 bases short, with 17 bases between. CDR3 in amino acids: CATSDLWDGEGTTEAFF. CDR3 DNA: TGTGCCACCAGTGATTTGTGGGACGGCGAGGGGACCACTGAAGCTTTCTTT.

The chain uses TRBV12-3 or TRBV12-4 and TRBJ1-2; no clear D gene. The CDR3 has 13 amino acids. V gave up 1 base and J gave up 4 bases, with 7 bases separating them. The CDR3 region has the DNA TGTGCCAGCAGTTTAGACAGTGGCTATGGCTACACCTTC. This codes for CASSLDSGYGYTF.

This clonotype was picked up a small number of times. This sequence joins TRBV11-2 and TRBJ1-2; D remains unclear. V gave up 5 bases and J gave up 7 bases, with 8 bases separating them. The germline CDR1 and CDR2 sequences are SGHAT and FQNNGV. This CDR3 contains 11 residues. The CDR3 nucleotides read TGTGCCAGCAGCCCCGGAACTGGCTACACCTTC. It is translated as CASSPGTGYTF.

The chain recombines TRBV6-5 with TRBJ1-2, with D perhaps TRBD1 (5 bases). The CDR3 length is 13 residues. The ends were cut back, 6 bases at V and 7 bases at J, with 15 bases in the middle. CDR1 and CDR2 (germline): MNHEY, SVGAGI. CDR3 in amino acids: CASRPTGVIGYTF. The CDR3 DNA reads TGTGCCAGCAGACCGACGGGGGTAATTGGCTACACCTTC.

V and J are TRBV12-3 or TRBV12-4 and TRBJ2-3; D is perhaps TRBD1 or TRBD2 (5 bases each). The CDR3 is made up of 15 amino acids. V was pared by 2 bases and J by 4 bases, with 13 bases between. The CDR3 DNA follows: TGTGCCAGCAGTTTATGGTCCAGGGACCCAGATACGCAGTATTTT. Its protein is CASSLWSRDPDTQYF.

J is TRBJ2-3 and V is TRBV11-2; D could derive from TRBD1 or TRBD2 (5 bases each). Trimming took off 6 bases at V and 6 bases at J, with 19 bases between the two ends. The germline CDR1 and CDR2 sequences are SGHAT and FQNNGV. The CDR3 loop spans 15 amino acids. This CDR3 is CASRGEPRASDTQYF. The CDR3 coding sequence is TGTGCCAGCAGGGGGGAGCCTAGGGCCTCGGATACGCAGTATTTT.

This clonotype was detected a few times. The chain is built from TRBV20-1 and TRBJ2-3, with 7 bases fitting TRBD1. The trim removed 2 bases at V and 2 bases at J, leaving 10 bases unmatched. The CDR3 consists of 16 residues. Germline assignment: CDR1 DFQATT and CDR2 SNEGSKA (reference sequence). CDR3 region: CSARTRQGKFTDTQYF. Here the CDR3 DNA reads TGCAGTGCTAGAACCAGACAGGGAAAATTCACAGATACGCAGTATTTT.

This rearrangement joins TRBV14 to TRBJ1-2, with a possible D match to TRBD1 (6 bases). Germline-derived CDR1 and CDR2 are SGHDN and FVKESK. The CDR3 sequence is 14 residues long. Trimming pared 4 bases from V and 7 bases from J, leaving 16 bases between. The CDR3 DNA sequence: TGTGCCAGCAGCCCCCGCCCAGGGGCGGGTGGCTACACCTTC. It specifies CASSPRPGAGGYTF.

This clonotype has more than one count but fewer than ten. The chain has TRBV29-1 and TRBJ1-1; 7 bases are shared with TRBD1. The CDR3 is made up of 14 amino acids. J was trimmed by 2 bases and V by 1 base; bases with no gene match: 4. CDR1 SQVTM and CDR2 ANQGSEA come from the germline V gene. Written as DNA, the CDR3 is TGCAGCGTTGAAGTACAGGGGCGAAACACTGAAGCTTTCTTT. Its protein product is CSVEVQGRNTEAFF.

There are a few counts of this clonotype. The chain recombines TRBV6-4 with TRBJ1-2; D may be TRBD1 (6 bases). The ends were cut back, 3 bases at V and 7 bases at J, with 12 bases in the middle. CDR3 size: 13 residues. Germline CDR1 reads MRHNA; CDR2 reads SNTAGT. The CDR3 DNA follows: TGTGCCAGCAGTGAACAGGGTTCGTTTGGCTACACCTTC. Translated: CASSEQGSFGYTF.

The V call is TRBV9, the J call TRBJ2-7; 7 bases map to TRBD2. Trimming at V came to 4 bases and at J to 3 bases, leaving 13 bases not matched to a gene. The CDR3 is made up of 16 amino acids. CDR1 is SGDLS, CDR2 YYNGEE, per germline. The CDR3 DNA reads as TGTGCCAGCAGCACCCCAAAGAGCGGGGTCGACTACGAGCAGTACTTC. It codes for CASSTPKSGVDYEQYF. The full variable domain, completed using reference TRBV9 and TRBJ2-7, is DSGVTQTPKHLITATGQRVTLRCSPRSGDLSVYWYQQSLDQGLQFLIQYYNGEERAKGNILERFSAQQFPDLHSELNLSSLELGDSALYFCASSTPKSGVDYEQYFGPGTRLTVT.

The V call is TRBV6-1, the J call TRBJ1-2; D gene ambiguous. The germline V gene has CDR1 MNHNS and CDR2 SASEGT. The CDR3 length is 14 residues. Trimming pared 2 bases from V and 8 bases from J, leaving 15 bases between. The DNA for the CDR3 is TGTGCCAGCAGTGAAATCCTGGCTGGTGTGGGCTACACCTTC. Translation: CASSEILAGVGYTF.

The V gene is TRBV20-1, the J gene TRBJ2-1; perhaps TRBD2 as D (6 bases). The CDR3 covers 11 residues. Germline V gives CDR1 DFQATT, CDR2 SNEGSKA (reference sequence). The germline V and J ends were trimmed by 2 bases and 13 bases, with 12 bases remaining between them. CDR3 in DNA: TGCAGTGCTAGAAAACTAGCTGAACAGTTCTTC. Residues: CSARKLAEQFF.